What follows are 14 T cell receptor beta chains derived from one specimen sequenced in a study of response to subunit inactivated influenza vaccine. TCRdb analysed the RT-PCR reads with MiXCR anew, one entry per CDR3 protein. The sample gives more than 450,000 distinct CDR3 sequences, around 11% of which show up once; 9.5% to 13% is in the top ten. Sequences were derived from PBMCs from blood, sampled on the day of vaccination. All receptors come from a man aged 45-65 years who received an inactivated influenza vaccine.

This clonotype was counted a few times. The chain joins TRBV12-3 or TRBV12-4 to TRBJ2-3; D tentatively fits TRBD1 or TRBD2 (6 bases each). This CDR3 region has 19 residues. V lost 11 bases to trimming and J lost 3 bases, with 33 bases between them. The CDR3 loop reads CAFRRLWPGAPKSTDTQYF. The CDR3 coding sequence is TGTGCCTTCAGACGGCTATGGCCGGGGGCGCCAAAGTCGACAGATACGCAGTATTTT.

The chain carries TRBV5-6 and TRBJ2-7, with 10 bases identical to TRBD1. Per the germline V gene, CDR1 is SGHDT and CDR2 is YYEEEE. The ends lost 2 bases at V and 3 bases at J; junction bases unmatched: 5. CDR3 length: 15 amino acids. CDR3 coding DNA: TGTGCCAGCAGCTTCACCGGGACAGGGGTCTACGAGCAGTACTTC. Its translation is CASSFTGTGVYEQYF.

The CDR3 sequence is CSVEGDRTGVSSEQFF. CDR3 nucleotide sequence: TGCAGCGTTGAAGGGGATCGGACAGGGGTCTCTTCTGAGCAGTTCTTC. The chain is built from TRBV29-1 and TRBJ2-1; the match to TRBD1 covers 9 bases. The length of the CDR3 is 16 residues. The trim removed 1 base at V and 9 bases at J, leaving 13 bases unmatched. Germline assignment: CDR1 SQVTM and CDR2 ANQGSEA.

The V and J genes are TRBV4-3 and TRBJ2-1; no firm D call. Trimming took off 0 bases at V and 9 bases at J, with 12 bases between the two ends. The CDR3 covers 14 residues. Germline lookup yields CDR1 LGHNA and CDR2 YSLEER. CDR3 in amino acids: CASSQDAFRGEQFF. In DNA, the CDR3 is TGCGCCAGCAGCCAAGACGCATTCCGAGGTGAGCAGTTCTTC.

The sample holds a few counts of this clonotype. This rearrangement joins TRBV12-3 or TRBV12-4 to TRBJ2-1; 10 nucleotides line up with TRBD2. This CDR3 region has 15 residues. Trimming cost V 2 bases and J 8 bases; bases outside gene matches: 6. This CDR3 is CASSLRAGGGDEQFF. The CDR3 region has the DNA TGTGCCAGCAGTTTACGAGCGGGAGGGGGGGATGAGCAGTTCTTC.

V and J are TRBV30 and TRBJ2-2; no clear D gene. Per germline, CDR1 GTSNPN and CDR2 SVGIG (reference sequence). Trimming stripped 1 base from V and 7 bases from J, with 10 bases between. The length of the CDR3 is 13 residues. CDR3 residues: CAWSGQGHGELFF. The CDR3 region has the DNA TGTGCCTGGAGTGGTCAAGGGCACGGGGAGCTGTTTTTT.

V and J are TRBV19 and TRBJ2-2, with D possibly TRBD1 on 6 matching bases. Germline V gives CDR1 LNHDA, CDR2 SQIVND (reference sequence). V lost 6 bases to trimming and J lost 4 bases, with 18 bases between them. The CDR3 consists of 16 residues. The CDR3 nucleotides are TGTGCCAGTAGGTGGGACAACCGACGGTCCACCGGGGAGCTGTTTTTT. Amino acid sequence: CASRWDNRRSTGELFF. Full variable domain (missing parts from reference TRBV19 and TRBJ2-2): DGGITQSPKYLFRKEGQNVTLSCEQNLNHDAMYWYRQDPGQGLRLIYYSQIVNDFQKGDIAEGYSVSREKKESFPLTVTSAQKNPTAFYLCASRWDNRRSTGELFFGEGSRLTVL.

This clonotype was recorded many times. This chain joins TRBV7-3 and TRBJ2-2, with D perhaps given as TRBD1 or TRBD2 (5 bases each). The CDR3 consists of 14 residues. V was clipped by 4 bases and J by 4 bases, with 10 bases between them. Germline-derived CDR1 and CDR2 are SGHTA and FQGTGA. Here the CDR3 reads CASSSARGTGELFF. CDR3 coding DNA: TGTGCCAGCAGCTCCGCGAGGGGCACCGGGGAGCTGTTTTTT.

The genes are TRBV7-8 and TRBJ1-2, with D tentatively TRBD1 (6 bases). CDR1 and CDR2 (germline): SGHVS, FQNEAQ. CDR3 size: 16 residues. V was trimmed by 0 bases and J by 6 bases, leaving 17 bases between them. Here the CDR3 DNA reads TGTGCCAGCAGCTTAGCGGTTACCGGGACAAGCCATGGCTACACCTTC. This translates into CASSLAVTGTSHGYTF.

This chain connects TRBV7-2 to TRBJ2-5; 8 nucleotides align to TRBD2. Germline trimming cut 5 bases from V and 3 bases from J; bases unmatched to any gene: 14. This CDR3 is built from 17 residues. In germline, CDR1 is SGHTA, CDR2 FQGNSA. CDR3 amino acids: CASSLVGLAGTEETQYF. The CDR3 DNA follows: TGTGCCAGCAGCCTAGTGGGGCTAGCGGGCACAGAAGAGACCCAGTACTTC.

This clonotype is a singleton in its sample. The chain has TRBV28 and TRBJ1-4; 10 nucleotides agree with TRBD1. Germline V gives CDR1 MDHEN, CDR2 SYDVKM. J lost 7 bases, V lost 5 bases, and 7 bases had no gene match. The CDR3 extends over 15 amino acids. The DNA for the CDR3 is TGTGCCAGCAGTCCGACAGGGGGCCTCGTTGAAAAACTGTTTTTT. Translation: CASSPTGGLVEKLFF. Variable domain in full (rest from reference TRBV28 and TRBJ1-4): DVKVTQSSRYLVKRTGEKVFLECVQDMDHENMFWYRQDPGLGLRLIYFSYDVKMKEKGDIPEGYSVSREKKERFSLILESASTNQTSMYLCASSPTGGLVEKLFFGSGTQLSVL.

J is TRBJ2-4 and V is TRBV12-3 or TRBV12-4; TRBD2 matches at 7 bases. V shed 5 bases, J shed 1 base, and the junction held 8 bases outside the gene matches. The CDR3 loop spans 16 amino acids. This CDR3 reads CASSRGDRLAKNIQYF. In DNA form, the CDR3 reads TGTGCCAGCAGTCGGGGGGACCGGCTGGCCAAAAACATTCAGTACTTC.

This chain connects TRBV5-1 to TRBJ2-2; D gene unclear. The CDR3 spans 14 residues. The germline V gene has CDR1 SGHRS and CDR2 YFSETQ. V dropped 4 bases and J dropped 8 bases, with 15 bases sitting between them. This CDR3 reads CASSADGPIGELFF. The CDR3 DNA reads TGCGCCAGCAGCGCGGACGGACCCATAGGGGAGCTGTTTTTT.

This clonotype was found many times. The genes are TRBV9 and TRBJ2-7; 7 nucleotides align to TRBD2. Germline CDR1 reads SGDLS; CDR2 reads YYNGEE. The CDR3 consists of 14 residues. V lost 3 bases to trimming and J lost 4 bases; unmatched junction nucleotides: 7. The CDR3 DNA is TGTGCCAGCAGCGCACCAGGGCGGGGGTACGAGCAGTACTTC. Its translation: CASSAPGRGYEQYF.